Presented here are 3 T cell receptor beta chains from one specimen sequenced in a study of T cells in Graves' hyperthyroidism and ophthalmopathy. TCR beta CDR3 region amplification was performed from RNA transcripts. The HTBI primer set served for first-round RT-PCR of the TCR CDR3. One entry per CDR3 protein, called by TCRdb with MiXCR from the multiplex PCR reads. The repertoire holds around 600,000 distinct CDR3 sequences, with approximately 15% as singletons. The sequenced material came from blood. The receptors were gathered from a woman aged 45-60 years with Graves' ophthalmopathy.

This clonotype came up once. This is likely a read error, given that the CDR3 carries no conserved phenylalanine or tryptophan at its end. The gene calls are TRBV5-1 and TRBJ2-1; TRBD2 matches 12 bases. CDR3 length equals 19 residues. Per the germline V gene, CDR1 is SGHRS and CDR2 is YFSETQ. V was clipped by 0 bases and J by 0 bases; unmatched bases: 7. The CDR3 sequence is CASSLALGLAGSSYNEQFL. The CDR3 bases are TGCGCCAGCAGCTTGGCCTTAGGACTAGCGGGAAGCTCCTACAATGAGCAGTTCCTC.

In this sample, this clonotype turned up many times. The CDR3, as DNA: TGTGCCAGCAGTTTCCCGGTCTTAGGCCGCCAAGAGACCCAGTACTTC. It encodes CASSFPVLGRQETQYF. This chain connects TRBV28 to TRBJ2-5; D call uncertain. Trimming took off 3 bases at V and 1 base at J, with 15 bases between the two ends. This CDR3 is built from 16 residues. CDR1 is MDHEN and CDR2 is SYDVKM in the germline V gene.

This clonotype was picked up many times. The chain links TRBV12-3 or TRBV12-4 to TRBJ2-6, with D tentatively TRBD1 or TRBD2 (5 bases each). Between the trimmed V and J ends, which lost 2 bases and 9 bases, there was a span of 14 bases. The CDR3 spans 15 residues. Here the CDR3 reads CASSLTTEGINVLTF. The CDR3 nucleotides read TGTGCCAGCAGTTTAACGACAGAGGGGATCAACGTCCTGACTTTC.